This T cell receptor (beta chain) was identified during a study of T-cell reconstitution after alpha-beta-depleted transplantation in children. General study points: Newly generated T cells supplied most T-cell counts and diversity one year post-transplant.

This CDR3 spans 15 amino acids. V was clipped by 0 bases and J by 7 bases, with 13 bases between them. Looked up from germline, CDR1 is SGDLS and CDR2 is YYNGEE. This clonotype has more than one count but fewer than ten. The antigen is not known. Researchers prepared the TCRbeta library using unique molecular identifiers, the study reports. Each CDR3 protein gets one entry after TCRdb re-called the PCR reads with MiXCR. Of about 110,000 distinct CDR3 sequences listed, around 6.4% are singletons. Sequencing was performed on PBMCs, mostly from graft donor cells, taken 360 days after TCRalphabeta/CD19-depleted stem cell transplant. The clonotype originates from a male patient under 10 years old who had a stem cell transplant for acute lymphoblastic leukemia, so the T cells may come from the graft donor. The chain employs TRBV9 and TRBJ2-2; D is perhaps TRBD2 (5 bases). The CDR3 here is CASSVESSGDGELFF. Here the CDR3 DNA reads TGTGCCAGCAGCGTAGAGTCTTCCGGGGACGGGGAGCTGTTTTTT.